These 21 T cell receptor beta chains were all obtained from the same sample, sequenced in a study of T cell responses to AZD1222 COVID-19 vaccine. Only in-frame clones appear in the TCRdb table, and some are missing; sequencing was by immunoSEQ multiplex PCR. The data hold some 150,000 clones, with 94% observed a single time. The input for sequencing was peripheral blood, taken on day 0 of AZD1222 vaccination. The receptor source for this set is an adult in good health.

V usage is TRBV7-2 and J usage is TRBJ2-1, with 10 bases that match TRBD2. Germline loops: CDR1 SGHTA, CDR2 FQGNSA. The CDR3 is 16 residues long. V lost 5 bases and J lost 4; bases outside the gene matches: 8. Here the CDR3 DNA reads TGTGCCAGCAGCGAAACGGCTAGCGGGAGATACAATGAGCAGTTCTTC. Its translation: CASSETASGRYNEQFF.

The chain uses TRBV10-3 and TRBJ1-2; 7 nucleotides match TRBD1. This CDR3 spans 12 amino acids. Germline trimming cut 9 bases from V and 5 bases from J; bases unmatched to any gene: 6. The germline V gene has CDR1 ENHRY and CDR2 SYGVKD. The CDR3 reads CAIRGGDYGYTF. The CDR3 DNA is TGTGCCATTCGAGGGGGCGATTATGGCTACACCTTC.

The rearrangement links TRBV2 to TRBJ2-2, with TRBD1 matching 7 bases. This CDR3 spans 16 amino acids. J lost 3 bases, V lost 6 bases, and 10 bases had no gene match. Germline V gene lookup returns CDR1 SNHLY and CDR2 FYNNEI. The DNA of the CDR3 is TGTGCCAGCAGAGAAAACAGGGGCGTCGACACCGGGGAGCTGTTTTTT. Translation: CASRENRGVDTGELFF.

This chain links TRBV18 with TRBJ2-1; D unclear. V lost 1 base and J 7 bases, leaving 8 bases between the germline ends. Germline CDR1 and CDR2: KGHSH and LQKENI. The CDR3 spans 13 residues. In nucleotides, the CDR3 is TGTGCCAGCTCACCACTCCCCGGAAATGAGCAGTTCTTC. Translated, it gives CASSPLPGNEQFF.

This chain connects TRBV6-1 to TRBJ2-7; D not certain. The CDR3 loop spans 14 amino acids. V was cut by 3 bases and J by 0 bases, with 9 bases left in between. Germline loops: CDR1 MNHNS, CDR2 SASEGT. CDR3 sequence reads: CASSDVLSSYEQYV. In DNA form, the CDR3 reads TGTGCCAGCAGTGATGTTCTAAGCTCCTACGAGCAGTACGTC.

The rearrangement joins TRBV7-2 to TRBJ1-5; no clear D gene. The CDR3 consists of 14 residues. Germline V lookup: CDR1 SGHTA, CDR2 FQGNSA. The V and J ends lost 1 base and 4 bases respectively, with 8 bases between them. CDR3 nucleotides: TGTGCCAGCAGCTTAGTTGGCTTTAATCAGCCCCAGCATTTT. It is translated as CASSLVGFNQPQHF.

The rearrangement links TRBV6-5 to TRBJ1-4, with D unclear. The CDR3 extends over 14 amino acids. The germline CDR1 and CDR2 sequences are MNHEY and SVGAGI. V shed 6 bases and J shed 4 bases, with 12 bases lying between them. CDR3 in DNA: TGTGCCAGCAGGGAGGGAAATCGTAATGAAAAACTGTTTTTT. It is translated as CASREGNRNEKLFF.

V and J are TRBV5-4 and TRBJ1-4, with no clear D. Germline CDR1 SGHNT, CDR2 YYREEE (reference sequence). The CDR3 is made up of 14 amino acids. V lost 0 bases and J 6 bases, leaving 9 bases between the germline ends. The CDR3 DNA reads TGTGCCAGCAGCTTGGGGGTGAGGGATGAAAAACTGTTTTTT. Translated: CASSLGVRDEKLFF.

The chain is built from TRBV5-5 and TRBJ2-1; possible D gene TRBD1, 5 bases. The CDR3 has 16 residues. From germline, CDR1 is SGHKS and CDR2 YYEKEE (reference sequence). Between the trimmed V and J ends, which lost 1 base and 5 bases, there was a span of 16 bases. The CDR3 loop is CASSLLPDTYNNEQFF. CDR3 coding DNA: TGTGCCAGCAGCTTGCTACCGGACACCTATAACAATGAGCAGTTCTTC.

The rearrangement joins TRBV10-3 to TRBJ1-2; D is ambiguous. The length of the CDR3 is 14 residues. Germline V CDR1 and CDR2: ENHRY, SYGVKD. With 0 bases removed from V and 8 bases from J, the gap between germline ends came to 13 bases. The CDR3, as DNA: TGTGCCATCAGTGAGTCAATTAGCGGTGGCGGCTACACCTTC. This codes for CAISESISGGGYTF.

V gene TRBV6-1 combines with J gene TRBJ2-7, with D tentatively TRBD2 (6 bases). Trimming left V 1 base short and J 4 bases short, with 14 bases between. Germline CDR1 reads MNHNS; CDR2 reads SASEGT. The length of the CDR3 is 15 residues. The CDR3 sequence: CASSEGLGGFYEQYV. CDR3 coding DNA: TGTGCCAGCAGTGAAGGGTTGGGGGGATTTTACGAGCAGTACGTC.

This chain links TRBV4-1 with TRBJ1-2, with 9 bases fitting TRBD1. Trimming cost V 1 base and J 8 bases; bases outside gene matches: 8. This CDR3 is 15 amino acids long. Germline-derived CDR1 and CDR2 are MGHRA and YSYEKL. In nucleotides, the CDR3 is TGCGCCAGCAGCCAAGGACAACAGGGGGCGCGGGGCTACACCTTC. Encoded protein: CASSQGQQGARGYTF.

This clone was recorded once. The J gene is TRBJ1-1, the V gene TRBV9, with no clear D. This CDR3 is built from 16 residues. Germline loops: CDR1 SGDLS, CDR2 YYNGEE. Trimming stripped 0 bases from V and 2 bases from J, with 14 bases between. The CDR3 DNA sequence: TGTGCCAGCAGCGTAGGTTTCGGGATTGGAAACACTGAAGCTTTCTTT. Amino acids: CASSVGFGIGNTEAFF.

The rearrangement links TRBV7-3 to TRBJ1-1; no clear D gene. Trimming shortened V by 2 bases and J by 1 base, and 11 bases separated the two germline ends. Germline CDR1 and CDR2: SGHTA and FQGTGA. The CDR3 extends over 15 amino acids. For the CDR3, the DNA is TGTGCCAGCAGCTTATCGGCCGGGTCGAACACTGAAGCTTTCTTT. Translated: CASSLSAGSNTEAFF.

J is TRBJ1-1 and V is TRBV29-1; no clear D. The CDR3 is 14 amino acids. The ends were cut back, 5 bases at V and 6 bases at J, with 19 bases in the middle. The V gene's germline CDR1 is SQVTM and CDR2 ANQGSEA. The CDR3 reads CSVLGPGWRPEAFF. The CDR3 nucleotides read TGCAGCGTTTTAGGACCCGGTTGGCGACCTGAAGCTTTCTTT.

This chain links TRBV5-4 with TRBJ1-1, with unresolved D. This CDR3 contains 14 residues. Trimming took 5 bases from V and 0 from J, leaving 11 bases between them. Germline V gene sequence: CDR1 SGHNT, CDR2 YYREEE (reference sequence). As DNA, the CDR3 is TGTGCCAGCAGTCCGGACCTAATGAACACTGAAGCTTTCTTT. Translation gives CASSPDLMNTEAFF.

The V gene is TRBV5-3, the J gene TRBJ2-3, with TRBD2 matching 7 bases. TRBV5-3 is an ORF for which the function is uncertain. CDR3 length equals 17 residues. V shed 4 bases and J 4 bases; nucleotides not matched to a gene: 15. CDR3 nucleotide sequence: TGTGCCAGAAGCCGGGGGGTAGGCCCAACATGTGCAGATACGCAGTATTTT. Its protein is CARSRGVGPTCADTQYF.

DNA for the CDR3: TGTGCCAGCAGCTTGGCTCAGGAAACGAATGAGCAGTTCTTC. The encoded protein is CASSLAQETNEQFF. This chain links TRBV5-4 with TRBJ2-1; no clear D gene. Trimming took 0 bases from V and 7 from J, leaving 11 bases between them. Germline CDR1 SGHNT, CDR2 YYREEE (reference sequence). The CDR3 totals 14 residues.

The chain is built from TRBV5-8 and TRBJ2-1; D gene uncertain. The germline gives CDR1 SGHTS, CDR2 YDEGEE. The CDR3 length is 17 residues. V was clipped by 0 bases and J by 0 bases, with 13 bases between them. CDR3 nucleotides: TGTGCCAGCAGCTTGGCCGCCGCCCACCGCTCCTACAATGAGCAGTTCTTC. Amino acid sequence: CASSLAAAHRSYNEQFF.

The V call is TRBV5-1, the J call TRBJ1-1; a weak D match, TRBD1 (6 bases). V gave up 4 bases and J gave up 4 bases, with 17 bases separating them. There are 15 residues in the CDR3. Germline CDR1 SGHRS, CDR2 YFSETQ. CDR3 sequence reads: CASSPGGGSTTEAFF. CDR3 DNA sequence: TGCGCCAGCAGCCCCGGTGGGGGCTCGACCACTGAAGCTTTCTTT.

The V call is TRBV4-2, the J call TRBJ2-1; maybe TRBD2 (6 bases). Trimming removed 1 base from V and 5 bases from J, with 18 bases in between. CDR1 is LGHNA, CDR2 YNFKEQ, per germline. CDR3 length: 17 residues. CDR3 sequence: CASSQAPPGLYDNEQFF. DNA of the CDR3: TGTGCCAGCAGCCAAGCCCCGCCGGGACTGTATGACAATGAGCAGTTCTTC.